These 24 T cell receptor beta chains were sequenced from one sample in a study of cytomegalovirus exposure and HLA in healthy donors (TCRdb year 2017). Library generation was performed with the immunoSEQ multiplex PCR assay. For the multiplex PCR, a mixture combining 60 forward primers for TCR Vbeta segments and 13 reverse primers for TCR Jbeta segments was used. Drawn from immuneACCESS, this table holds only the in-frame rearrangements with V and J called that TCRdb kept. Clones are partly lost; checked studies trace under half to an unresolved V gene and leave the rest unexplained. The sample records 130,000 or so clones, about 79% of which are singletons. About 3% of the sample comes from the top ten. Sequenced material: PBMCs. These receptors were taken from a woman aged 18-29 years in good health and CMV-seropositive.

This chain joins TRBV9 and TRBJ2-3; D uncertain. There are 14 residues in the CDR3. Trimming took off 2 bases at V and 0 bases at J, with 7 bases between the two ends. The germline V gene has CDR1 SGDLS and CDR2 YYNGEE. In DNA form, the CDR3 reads TGTGCCAGCAGCGTTGGCCAGAGCACAGATACGCAGTATTTT. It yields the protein CASSVGQSTDTQYF.

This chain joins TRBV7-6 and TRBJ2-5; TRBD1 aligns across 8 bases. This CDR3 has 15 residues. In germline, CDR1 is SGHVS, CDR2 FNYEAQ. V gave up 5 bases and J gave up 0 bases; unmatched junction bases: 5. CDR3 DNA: TGTGCCAGCAGCCGCTGGACAGGGAACCAAGAGACCCAGTACTTC. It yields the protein CASSRWTGNQETQYF.

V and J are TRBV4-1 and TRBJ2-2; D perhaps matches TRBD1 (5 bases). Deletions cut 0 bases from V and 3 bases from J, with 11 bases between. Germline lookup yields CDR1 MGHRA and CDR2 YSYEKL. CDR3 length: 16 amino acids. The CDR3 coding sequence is TGCGCCAGCAGCCAAGATAGGGGATTTTACACCGGGGAGCTGTTTTTT. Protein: CASSQDRGFYTGELFF.

CDR3 loop: CASSTLDRGSSGANVLTF. The CDR3 DNA is TGTGCCAGTAGTACCCTCGACAGGGGGAGTTCTGGGGCCAACGTCCTGACTTTC. The rearrangement joins TRBV19 to TRBJ2-6; 9 nucleotides align to TRBD1. The length of the CDR3 is 18 residues. Trimming at V came to 4 bases and at J to 1 base, leaving 8 bases not matched to a gene. Germline loops: CDR1 LNHDA, CDR2 SQIVND (reference sequence).

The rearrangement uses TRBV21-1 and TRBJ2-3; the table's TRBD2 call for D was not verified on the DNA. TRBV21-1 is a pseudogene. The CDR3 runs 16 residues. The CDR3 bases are TGTGCCAGCAGCGGAAGACTAGCGGGGAAGAGAGATACGCAGTATTTT. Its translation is CASSGRLAGKRDTQYF.

For the CDR3, the DNA is TGTGCCAGCAGTTCGACAGGTCTGTCACCCCTCCACTTT. Translation gives CASSSTGLSPLHF. The chain is built from TRBV27 and TRBJ1-6; D is possibly TRBD1 (6 bases). The germline V gene encodes CDR1 MNHEY and CDR2 SMNVEV (reference sequence). The CDR3 length is 13 residues. Trimming stripped 4 bases from V and 10 bases from J, with 11 bases between.

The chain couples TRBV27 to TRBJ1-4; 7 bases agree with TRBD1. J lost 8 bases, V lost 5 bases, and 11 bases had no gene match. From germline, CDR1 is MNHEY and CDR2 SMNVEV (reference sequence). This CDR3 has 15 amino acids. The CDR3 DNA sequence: TGTGCCAGCAGTCCTATCGACAGGGTGGAAGAAAAACTGTTTTTT. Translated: CASSPIDRVEEKLFF.

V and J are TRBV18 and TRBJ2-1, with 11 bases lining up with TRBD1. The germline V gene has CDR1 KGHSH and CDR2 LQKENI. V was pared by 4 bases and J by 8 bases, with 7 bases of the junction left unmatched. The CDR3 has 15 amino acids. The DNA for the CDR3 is TGTGCCAGCTCACGGGGACAGGGGGTCGGTTATGAGCAGTTCTTC. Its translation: CASSRGQGVGYEQFF.

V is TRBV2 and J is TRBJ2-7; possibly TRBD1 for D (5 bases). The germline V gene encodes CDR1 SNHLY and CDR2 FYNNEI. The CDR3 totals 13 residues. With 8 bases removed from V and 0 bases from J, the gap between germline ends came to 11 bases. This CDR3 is CASVQASSYEQYF. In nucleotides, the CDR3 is TGTGCCAGCGTACAGGCGTCCTCCTACGAGCAGTACTTC.

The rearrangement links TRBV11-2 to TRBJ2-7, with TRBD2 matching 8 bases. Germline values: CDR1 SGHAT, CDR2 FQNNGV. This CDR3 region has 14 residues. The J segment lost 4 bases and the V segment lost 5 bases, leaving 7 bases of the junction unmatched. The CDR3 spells CASSVPLAVYEQYF. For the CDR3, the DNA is TGTGCCAGCAGCGTGCCACTAGCGGTTTACGAGCAGTACTTC.

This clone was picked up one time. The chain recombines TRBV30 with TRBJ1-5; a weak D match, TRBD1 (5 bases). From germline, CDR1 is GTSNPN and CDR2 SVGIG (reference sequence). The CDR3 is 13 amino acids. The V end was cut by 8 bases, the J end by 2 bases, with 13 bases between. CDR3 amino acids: CAVGPSGNQPQHF. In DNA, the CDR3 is TGTGCCGTGGGGCCCTCCGGCAATCAGCCCCAGCATTTT.

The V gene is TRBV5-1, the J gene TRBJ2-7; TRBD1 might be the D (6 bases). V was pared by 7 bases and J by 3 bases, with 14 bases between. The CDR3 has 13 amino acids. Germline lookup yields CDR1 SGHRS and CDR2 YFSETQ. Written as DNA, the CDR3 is TGCGCCAGCGCCCGGACAGAGAACTACGAGCAGTACTTC. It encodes CASARTENYEQYF.

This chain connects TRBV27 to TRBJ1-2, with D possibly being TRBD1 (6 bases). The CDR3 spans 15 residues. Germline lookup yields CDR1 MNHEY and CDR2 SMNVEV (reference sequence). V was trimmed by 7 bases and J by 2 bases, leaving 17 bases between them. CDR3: CASTRGAGENYGYTF. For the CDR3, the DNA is TGTGCCAGCACCCGGGGGGCAGGGGAGAACTATGGCTACACCTTC.

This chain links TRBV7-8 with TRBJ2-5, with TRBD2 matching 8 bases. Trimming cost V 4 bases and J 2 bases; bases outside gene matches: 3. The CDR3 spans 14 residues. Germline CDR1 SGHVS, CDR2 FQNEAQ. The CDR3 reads CASSSTGGQETQYF. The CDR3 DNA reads TGTGCCAGCAGCTCTACGGGGGGGCAAGAGACCCAGTACTTC.

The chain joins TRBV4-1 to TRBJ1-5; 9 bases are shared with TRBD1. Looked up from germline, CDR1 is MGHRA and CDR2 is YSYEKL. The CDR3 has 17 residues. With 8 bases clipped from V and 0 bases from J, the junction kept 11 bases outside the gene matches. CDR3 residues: CASGDRVKGGSNQPQHF. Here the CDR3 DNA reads TGCGCCAGCGGGGACAGGGTAAAAGGGGGTAGCAATCAGCCCCAGCATTTT.

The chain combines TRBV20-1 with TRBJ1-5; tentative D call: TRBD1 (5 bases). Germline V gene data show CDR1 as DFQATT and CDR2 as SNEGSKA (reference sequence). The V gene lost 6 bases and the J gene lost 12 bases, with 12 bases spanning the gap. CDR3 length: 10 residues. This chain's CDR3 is CSAYWRGQHF. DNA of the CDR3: TGCAGTGCCTACTGGAGGGGCCAGCATTTT.

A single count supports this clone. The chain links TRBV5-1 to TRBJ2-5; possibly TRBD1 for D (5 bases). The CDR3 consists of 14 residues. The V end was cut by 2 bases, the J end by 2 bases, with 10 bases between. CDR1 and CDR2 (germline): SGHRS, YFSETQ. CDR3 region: CASSFRQPQETQYF. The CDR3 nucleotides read TGCGCCAGCAGCTTTCGACAGCCGCAAGAGACCCAGTACTTC.

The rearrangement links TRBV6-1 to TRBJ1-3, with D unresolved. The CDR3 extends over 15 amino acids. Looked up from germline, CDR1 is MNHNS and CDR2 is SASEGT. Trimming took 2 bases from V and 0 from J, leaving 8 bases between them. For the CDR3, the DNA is TGTGCCAGCAGTGAATTTGGCGGCTCTGGAAACACCATATATTTT. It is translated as CASSEFGGSGNTIYF.

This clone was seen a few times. The chain's CDR3 is CASSKRYSYEQYF. Written as DNA, the CDR3 is TGTGCCAGTAGTAAGCGTTACTCCTACGAGCAGTACTTC. This chain connects TRBV19 to TRBJ2-7, with D unresolved. This CDR3 is built from 13 residues. Germline CDR1 and CDR2: LNHDA and SQIVND (reference sequence). Deletions cut 4 bases from V and 0 bases from J, with 7 bases between.

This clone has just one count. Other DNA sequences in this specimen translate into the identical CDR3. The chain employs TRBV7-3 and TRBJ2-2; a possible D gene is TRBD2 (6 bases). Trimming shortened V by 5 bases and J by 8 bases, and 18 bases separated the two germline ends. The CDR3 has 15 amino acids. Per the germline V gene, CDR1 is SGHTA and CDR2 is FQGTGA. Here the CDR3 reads CASSPQYGGAGELFF. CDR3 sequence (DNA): TGTGCCAGCAGCCCGCAGTATGGAGGGGCTGGGGAGCTGTTTTTT. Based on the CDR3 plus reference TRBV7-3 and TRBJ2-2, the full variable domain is GAGVSQTPSNKVTEKGKYVELRCDPISGHTALYWYRQSLGQGPEFLIYFQGTGAADDSGLPNDRFFAVRPEGSVSTLKIQRTERGDSAVYLCASSPQYGGAGELFFGEGSRLTVL.

CDR3 region: CASDNSGTSYNEQFF. The CDR3 region has the DNA TGTGCCAGCGATAATAGCGGGACTTCCTACAATGAGCAGTTCTTC. This rearrangement joins TRBV6-1 to TRBJ2-1; 8 bases match TRBD2. V was clipped by 8 bases and J by 1 base; unmatched bases: 7. This CDR3 region has 15 residues. Germline CDR1 reads MNHNS; CDR2 reads SASEGT.

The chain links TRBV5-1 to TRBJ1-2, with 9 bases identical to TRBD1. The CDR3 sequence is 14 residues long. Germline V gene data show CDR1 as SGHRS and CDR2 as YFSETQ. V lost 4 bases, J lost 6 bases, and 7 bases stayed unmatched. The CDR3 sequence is CASSPGDREDGYTF. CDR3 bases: TGCGCCAGCAGCCCCGGGGACAGGGAGGATGGCTACACCTTC.

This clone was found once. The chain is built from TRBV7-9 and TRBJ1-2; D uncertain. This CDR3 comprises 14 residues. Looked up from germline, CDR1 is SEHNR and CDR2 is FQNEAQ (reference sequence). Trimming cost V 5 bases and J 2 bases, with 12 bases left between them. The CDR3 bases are TGTGCCAGCAGCCCCCCGTCCTACAACTATGGCTACACCTTC. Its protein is CASSPPSYNYGYTF.

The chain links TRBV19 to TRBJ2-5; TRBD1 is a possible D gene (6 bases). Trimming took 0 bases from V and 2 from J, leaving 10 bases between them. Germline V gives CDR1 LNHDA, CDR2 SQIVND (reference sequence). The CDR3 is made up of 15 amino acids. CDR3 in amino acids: CASSIESRGQETQYF. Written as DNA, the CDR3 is TGTGCCAGTAGTATAGAGTCGAGGGGGCAAGAGACCCAGTACTTC.